A single sample is the source of the 2 T cell receptor beta chains below, sequenced in a study of sequential checkpoint blockade in melanoma. Some clones are missing from TCRdb's copy, which holds only in-frame ones; the method was immunoSEQ multiplex PCR. There are some 18,000 clones in the sample; 26% occur only once, and 6.5% to 9% lies in the top ten. Treatment specified: randomized to nivolumab then ipilimumab (arm A) or the reverse (arm B). This sample comprised tumor tissue (inferred from file names), obtained from a patient given nivolumab and ipilimumab in sequence. These receptors originate from a human donor with melanoma.

This clone was detected many times. V is TRBV11-3 and J is TRBJ1-2; 7 bases agree with TRBD1. This CDR3 region has 16 residues. After removal of 7 bases from V and 6 bases from J, the junction contained 17 bases not matched to a gene. Germline assignment: CDR1 SGHNT and CDR2 YENEEA. The CDR3 nucleotides are TGTGCCAGCACCAATACCCTTACAGGGGTAAGGAATGGCTACACCTTC. As protein: CASTNTLTGVRNGYTF.

V and J are TRBV14 and TRBJ1-2, with D uncertain. The CDR3 runs to 14 residues. The germline V and J ends were trimmed by 1 base and 4 bases, with 10 bases remaining between them. Germline lookup yields CDR1 SGHDN and CDR2 FVKESK. In DNA form, the CDR3 reads TGTGCCAGCAGCCAAGGCTCGACGGTCTATGGCTACACCTTC. This sequence encodes CASSQGSTVYGYTF. Combining the CDR3 with reference TRBV14 and TRBJ1-2 gives the whole variable domain EAGVTQFPSHSVIEKGQTVTLRCDPISGHDNLYWYRRVMGKEIKFLLHFVKESKQDESGMPNNRFLAERTGGTYSTLKVQPAELEDSGVYFCASSQGSTVYGYTFGSGTRLTVV.